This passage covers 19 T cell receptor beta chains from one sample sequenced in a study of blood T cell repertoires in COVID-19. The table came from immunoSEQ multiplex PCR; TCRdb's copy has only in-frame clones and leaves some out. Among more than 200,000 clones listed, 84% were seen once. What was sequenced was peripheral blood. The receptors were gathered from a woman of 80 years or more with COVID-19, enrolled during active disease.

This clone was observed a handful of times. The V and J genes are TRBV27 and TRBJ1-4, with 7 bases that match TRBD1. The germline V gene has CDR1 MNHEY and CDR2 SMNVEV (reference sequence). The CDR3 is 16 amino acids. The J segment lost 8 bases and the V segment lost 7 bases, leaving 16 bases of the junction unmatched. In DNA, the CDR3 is TGTGCCAGCACCTACCCTCCTGACAGGGAAGGCGAAAAACTGTTTTTT. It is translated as CASTYPPDREGEKLFF.

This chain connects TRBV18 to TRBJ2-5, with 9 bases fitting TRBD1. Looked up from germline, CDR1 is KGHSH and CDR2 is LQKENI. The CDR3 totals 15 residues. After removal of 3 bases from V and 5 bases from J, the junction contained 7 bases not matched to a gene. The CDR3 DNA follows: TGTGCCAGCTCACCTCCACAGGGGGCCAGGGAGACCCAGTACTTC. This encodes CASSPPQGARETQYF.

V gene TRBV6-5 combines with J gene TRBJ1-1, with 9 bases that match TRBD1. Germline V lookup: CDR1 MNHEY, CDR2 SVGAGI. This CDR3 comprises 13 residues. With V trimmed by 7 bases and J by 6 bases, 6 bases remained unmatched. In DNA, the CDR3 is TGTGCCAGCACGGCGGACAGGGGCGCTGAAGCTTTCTTT. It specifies CASTADRGAEAFF.

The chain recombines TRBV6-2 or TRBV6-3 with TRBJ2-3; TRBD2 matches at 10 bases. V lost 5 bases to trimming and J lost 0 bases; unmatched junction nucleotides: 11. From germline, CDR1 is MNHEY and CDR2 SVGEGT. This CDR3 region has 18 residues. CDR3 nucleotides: TGTGCCAGCAGTCTAGCGGGGGTTGGCCGTGAGAGCACAGATACGCAGTATTTT. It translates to CASSLAGVGRESTDTQYF.

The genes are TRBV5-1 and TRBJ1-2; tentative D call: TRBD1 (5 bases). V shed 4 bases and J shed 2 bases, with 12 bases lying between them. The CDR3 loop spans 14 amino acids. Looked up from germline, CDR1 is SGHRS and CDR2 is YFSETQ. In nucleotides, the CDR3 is TGCGCCAGCAGCCCGTGGCCAGGGAACTATGGCTACACCTTC. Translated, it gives CASSPWPGNYGYTF.

As DNA, the CDR3 is TGTGCCAGCTCATTACAGGGGATGAACACTGAAGCTTTCTTT. It translates to CASSLQGMNTEAFF. The J gene is TRBJ1-1, the V gene TRBV18; TRBD1 aligns across 7 bases. Germline lookup yields CDR1 KGHSH and CDR2 LQKENI. With 5 bases clipped from V and 0 bases from J, the junction kept 3 bases outside the gene matches. There are 14 residues in the CDR3. Full variable domain (outside the CDR3, taken from reference TRBV18 and TRBJ1-1): NAGVMQNPRHLVRRRGQEARLRCSPMKGHSHVYWYRQLPEEGLKFMVYLQKENIIDESGMPKERFSAEFPKEGPSILRIQQVVRGDSAAYFCASSLQGMNTEAFFGQGTRLTVV.

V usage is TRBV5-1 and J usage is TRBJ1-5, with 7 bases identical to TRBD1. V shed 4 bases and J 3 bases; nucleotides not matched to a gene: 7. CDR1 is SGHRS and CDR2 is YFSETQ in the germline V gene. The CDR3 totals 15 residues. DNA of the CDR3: TGCGCCAGCAGCATTGGGACAGCCTCCAATCAGCCCCAGCATTTT. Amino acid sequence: CASSIGTASNQPQHF.

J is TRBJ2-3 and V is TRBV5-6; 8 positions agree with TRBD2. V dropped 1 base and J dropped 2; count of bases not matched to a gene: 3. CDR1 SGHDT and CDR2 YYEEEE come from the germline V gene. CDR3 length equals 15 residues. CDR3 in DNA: TGTGCCAGCAGCTTGCCGGGGGGGAACACAGATACGCAGTATTTT. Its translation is CASSLPGGNTDTQYF.

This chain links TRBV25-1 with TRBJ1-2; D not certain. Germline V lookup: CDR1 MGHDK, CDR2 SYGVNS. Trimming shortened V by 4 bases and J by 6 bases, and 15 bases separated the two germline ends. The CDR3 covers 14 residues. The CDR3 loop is CASSVNPRRDGYTF. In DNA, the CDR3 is TGTGCCAGCAGTGTTAACCCACGGAGGGATGGCTACACCTTC.

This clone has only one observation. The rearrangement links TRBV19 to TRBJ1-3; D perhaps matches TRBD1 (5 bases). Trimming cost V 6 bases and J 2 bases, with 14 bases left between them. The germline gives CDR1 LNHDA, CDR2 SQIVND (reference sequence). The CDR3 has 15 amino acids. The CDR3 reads CASRPGGGTGNTIYF. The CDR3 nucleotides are TGTGCCAGTAGACCCGGCGGGGGGACTGGAAACACCATATATTTT.

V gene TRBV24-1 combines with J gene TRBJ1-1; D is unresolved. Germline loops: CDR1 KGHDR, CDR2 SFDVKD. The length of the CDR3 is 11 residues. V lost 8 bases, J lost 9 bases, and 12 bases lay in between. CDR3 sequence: CATNEGNKAFF. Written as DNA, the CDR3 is TGTGCCACCAACGAGGGTAACAAAGCTTTCTTT.

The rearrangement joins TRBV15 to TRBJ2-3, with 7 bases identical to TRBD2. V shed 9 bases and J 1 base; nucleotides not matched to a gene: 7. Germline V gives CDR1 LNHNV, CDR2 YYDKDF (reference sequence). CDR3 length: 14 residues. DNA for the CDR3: TGTGCCACGAAGCGGAGCGGGGGCACAGATACGCAGTATTTT. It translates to CATKRSGGTDTQYF.

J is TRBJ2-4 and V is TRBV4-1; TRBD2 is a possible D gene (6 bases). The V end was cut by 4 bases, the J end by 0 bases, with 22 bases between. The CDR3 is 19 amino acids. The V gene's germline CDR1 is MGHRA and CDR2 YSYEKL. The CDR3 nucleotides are TGCGCCAGCAGCCCGACGGACCTTCGGGGGATGTTAGCCAAAAACATTCAGTACTTC. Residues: CASSPTDLRGMLAKNIQYF.

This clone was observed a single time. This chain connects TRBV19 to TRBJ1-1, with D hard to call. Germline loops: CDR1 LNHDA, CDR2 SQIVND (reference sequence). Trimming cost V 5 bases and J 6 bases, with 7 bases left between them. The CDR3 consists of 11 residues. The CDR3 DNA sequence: TGTGCCAGTAGTCAGGCCCCTGAAGCTTTCTTT. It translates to CASSQAPEAFF.

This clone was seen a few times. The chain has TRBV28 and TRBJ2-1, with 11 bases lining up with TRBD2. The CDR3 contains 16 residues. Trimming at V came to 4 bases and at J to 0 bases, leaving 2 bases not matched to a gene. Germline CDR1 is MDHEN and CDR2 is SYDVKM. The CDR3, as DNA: TGTGCCAGCAGTTCACTAGCGGGGGTCTCCTACAATGAGCAGTTCTTC. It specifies CASSSLAGVSYNEQFF.

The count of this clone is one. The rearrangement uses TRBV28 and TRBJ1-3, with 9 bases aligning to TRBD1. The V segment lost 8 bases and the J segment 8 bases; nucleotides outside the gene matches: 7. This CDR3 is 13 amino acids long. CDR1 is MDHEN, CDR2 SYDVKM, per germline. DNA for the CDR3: TGTGCCAGCCAGGACAGGGGTGCGGACACCATATATTTT. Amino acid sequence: CASQDRGADTIYF. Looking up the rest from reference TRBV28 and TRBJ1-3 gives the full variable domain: DVKVTQSSRYLVKRTGEKVFLECVQDMDHENMFWYRQDPGLGLRLIYFSYDVKMKEKGDIPEGYSVSREKKERFSLILESASTNQTSMYLCASQDRGADTIYFGEGSWLTVV.

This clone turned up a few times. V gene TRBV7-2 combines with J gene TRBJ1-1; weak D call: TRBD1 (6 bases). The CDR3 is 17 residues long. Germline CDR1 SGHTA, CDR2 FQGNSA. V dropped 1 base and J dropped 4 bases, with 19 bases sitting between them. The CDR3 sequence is CASSLVFGGGRVTEAFF. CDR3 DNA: TGTGCCAGCAGCTTAGTTTTCGGGGGCGGGAGGGTCACTGAAGCTTTCTTT.

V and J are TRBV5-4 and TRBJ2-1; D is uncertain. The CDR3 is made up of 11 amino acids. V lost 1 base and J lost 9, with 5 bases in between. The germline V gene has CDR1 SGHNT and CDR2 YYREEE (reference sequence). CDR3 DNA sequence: TGTGCCAGCAGCTTGACGGGTGAGCAGTTCTTC. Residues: CASSLTGEQFF. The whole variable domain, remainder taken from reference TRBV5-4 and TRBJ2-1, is ETGVTQSPTHLIKTRGQQVTLRCSSQSGHNTVSWYQQALGQGPQFIFQYYREEENGRGNFPPRFSGLQFPNYSSELNVNALELDDSALYLCASSLTGEQFFGPGTRLTVL.

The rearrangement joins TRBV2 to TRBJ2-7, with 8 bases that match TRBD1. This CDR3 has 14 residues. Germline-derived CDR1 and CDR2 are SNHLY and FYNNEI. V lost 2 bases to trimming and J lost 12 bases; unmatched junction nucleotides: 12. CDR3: CASSELRTGFQLYF. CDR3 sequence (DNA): TGTGCCAGCAGTGAACTCAGGACAGGGTTTCAGCTGTACTTC.